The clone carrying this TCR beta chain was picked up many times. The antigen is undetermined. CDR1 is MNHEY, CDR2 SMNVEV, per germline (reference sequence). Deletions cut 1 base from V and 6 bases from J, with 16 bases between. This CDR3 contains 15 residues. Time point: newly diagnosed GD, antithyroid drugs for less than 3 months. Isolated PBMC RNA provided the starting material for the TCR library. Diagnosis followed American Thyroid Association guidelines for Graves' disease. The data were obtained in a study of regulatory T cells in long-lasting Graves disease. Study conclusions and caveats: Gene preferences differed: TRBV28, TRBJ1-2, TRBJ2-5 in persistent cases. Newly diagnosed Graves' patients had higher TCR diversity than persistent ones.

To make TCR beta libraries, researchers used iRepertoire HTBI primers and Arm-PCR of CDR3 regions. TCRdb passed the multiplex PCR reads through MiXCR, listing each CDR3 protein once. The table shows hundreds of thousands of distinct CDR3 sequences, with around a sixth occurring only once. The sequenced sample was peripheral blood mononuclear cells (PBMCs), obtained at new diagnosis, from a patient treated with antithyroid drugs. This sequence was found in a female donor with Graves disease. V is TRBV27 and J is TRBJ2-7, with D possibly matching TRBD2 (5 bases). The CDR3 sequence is CASSLYRTRSGEQYF. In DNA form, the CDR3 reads TGTGCCAGCAGTTTATACCGAACTAGGTCGGGCGAGCAGTACTTC.